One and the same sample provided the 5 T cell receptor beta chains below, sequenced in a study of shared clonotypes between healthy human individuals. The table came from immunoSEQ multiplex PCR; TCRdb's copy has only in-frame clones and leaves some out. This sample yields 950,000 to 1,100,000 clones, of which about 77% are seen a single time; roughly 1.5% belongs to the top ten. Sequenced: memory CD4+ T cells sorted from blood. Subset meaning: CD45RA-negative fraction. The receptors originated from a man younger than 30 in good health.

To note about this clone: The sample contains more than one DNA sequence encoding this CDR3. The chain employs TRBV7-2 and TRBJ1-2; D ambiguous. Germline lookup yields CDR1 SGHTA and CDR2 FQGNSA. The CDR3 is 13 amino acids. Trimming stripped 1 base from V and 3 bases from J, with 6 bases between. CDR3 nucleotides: TGTGCCAGCAGCTTAGACAGAGACTATGGCTACACCTTC. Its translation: CASSLDRDYGYTF.

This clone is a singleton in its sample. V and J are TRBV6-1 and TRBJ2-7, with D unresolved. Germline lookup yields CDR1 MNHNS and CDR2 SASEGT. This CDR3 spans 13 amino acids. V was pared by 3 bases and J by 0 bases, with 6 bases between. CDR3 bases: TGTGCCAGCAGTGACAGTTACTCCTACGAGCAGTACTTC. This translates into CASSDSYSYEQYF.

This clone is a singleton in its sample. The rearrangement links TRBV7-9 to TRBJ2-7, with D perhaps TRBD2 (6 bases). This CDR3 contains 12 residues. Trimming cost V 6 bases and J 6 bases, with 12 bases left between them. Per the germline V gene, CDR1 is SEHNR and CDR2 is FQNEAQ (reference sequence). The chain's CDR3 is CASRRLGGEQYF. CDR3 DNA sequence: TGTGCCAGCAGAAGACTAGGCGGCGAGCAGTACTTC.

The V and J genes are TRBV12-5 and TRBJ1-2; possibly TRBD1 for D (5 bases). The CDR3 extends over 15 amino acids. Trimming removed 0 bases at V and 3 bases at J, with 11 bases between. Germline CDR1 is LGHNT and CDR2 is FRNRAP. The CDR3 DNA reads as TGTGCTAGTGGTTTGGTACGGGGGGTGGACTATGGCTACACCTTC. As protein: CASGLVRGVDYGYTF.

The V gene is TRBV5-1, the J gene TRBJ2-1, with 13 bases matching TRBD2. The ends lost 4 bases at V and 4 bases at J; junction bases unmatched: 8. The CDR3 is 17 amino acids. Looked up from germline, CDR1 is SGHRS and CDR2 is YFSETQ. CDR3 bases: TGCGCCAGCAGCACCGGACTAGCGGGAGACCCATACAATGAGCAGTTCTTC. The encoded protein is CASSTGLAGDPYNEQFF.